This T cell receptor beta chain was captured in a study of blood T cell repertoires in COVID-19. The overall study: The United States, Italy and Spain were the sources of the acute and convalescent COVID-19 samples.

Sequenced by immunoSEQ multiplex PCR; TCRdb stores in-frame clones only, minus some. Of a few hundred thousand clones in the sample, approximately 83% are singletons; the top ten hold 2.2%. Trimming at V came to 6 bases and at J to 7 bases, leaving 14 bases not matched to a gene. The CDR3 length is 15 residues. Germline V lookup: CDR1 SQVTM, CDR2 ANQGSEA. This clone was seen ten or more times. Participants had their cohort set by participant-reported clinical history. This chain uses TRBV29-1 with TRBJ2-2, with TRBD1 matching over 7 bases. This TCR derives from a man under 40 who had recovered from COVID-19. The sample was PBMCs or T cells enriched from blood (not recorded which). CDR3 sequence (DNA): TGCAGCGTCCCCCGGTACGGACAGGACAACGGGGAGCTGTTTTTT. Translated: CSVPRYGQDNGELFF.